These 9 T cell receptor beta chains share one sample of origin, sequenced in a study of blood T cells in healthy people across ages. A second PCR of 7 to 11 cycles used a sample-barcoded 5' primer and a J-beta primer mix. One entry per CDR3 protein results from TCRdb running MiXCR on the 5' RACE reads. The sample lists about 1.8 million distinct CDR3 sequences, around 50% occurring once. Sequencing was performed on blood. The receptors originated from a middle-aged woman in good health.

The rearrangement links TRBV6-1 to TRBJ2-7; D is unclear. The ends were cut back, 4 bases at V and 5 bases at J, with 9 bases in the middle. Germline V gene lookup returns CDR1 MNHNS and CDR2 SASEGT. This CDR3 contains 12 residues. The CDR3 DNA sequence: TGTGCCAGCAGTGTAATGGGAAACGAGCAGTACTTC. It encodes CASSVMGNEQYF.

The sample holds one count of this clonotype. The chain carries TRBV6-1 and TRBJ1-5; 11 bases are shared with TRBD1. The length of the CDR3 is 17 residues. Germline V gene lookup returns CDR1 MNHNS and CDR2 SASEGT. The V gene end was trimmed by 2 bases and the J gene end by 2 bases; junction bases not matched to a gene: 5. CDR3 coding DNA: TGTGCCAGCAGTGAAATCTGGACAGGGGGCGGCAATCAGCCCCAGCATTTT. This gives the protein CASSEIWTGGGNQPQHF.

The chain joins TRBV6-2 or TRBV6-3 to TRBJ1-2; TRBD1 is a possible D gene (5 bases). With 4 bases removed from V and 0 bases from J, the gap between germline ends came to 18 bases. The CDR3 is made up of 17 amino acids. The germline V gene encodes CDR1 MNHEY and CDR2 SVGEGT. The CDR3 region is CASSSLQWGSSNYGYTF. CDR3 bases: TGTGCCAGCAGTTCCCTCCAATGGGGCTCTTCTAACTATGGCTACACCTTC.

This chain connects TRBV7-3 to TRBJ1-2, with D hard to call. The ends were cut back, 2 bases at V and 2 bases at J, with 15 bases in the middle. Per the germline V gene, CDR1 is SGHTA and CDR2 is FQGTGA. The CDR3 covers 16 residues. The CDR3 loop is CASSLREGRPNYGYTF. DNA for the CDR3: TGTGCCAGCAGCTTACGGGAGGGCAGGCCCAACTATGGCTACACCTTC.

This chain links TRBV28 with TRBJ1-2; no definite D call. CDR1 is MDHEN and CDR2 is SYDVKM in the germline V gene. This CDR3 region has 11 residues. With 11 bases removed from V and 2 bases from J, the gap between germline ends came to 9 bases. CDR3 sequence reads: CAVWVNYGYTF. The CDR3 nucleotides are TGTGCCGTTTGGGTAAACTATGGCTACACCTTC.

The J gene is TRBJ1-6, the V gene TRBV20-1; D remains unclear. The CDR3 consists of 11 residues. Germline V gives CDR1 DFQATT, CDR2 SNEGSKA (reference sequence). The V gene lost 3 bases and the J gene lost 8 bases, with 5 bases spanning the gap. CDR3 bases: TGCAGTGCTAGGCGGGATTCACCCCTCCACTTT. Residues: CSARRDSPLHF.

The chain combines TRBV5-1 with TRBJ1-4; 8 nucleotides agree with TRBD1. The V segment lost 3 bases and the J segment 6 bases; nucleotides outside the gene matches: 7. CDR3 length equals 15 residues. Germline values: CDR1 SGHRS, CDR2 YFSETQ. The CDR3 sequence: CASSSTGGIYEKLFF. In nucleotides, the CDR3 is TGCGCCAGCAGCTCCACAGGGGGAATTTATGAAAAACTGTTTTTT.

V and J are TRBV13 and TRBJ2-3; D tentatively fits TRBD1 or TRBD2 (6 bases each). This CDR3 is built from 17 residues. V shed 2 bases and J shed 4 bases, with 19 bases lying between them. Germline V gene sequence: CDR1 PRHDT, CDR2 FYEKMQ (reference sequence). Here the CDR3 DNA reads TGTGCCAGCAGCTTAAGGGCCGGGACACCGGGGGCAGATACGCAGTATTTT. Its protein product is CASSLRAGTPGADTQYF.

The table lists this clonotype with a few counts. The CDR3 here is CASSSRTAVTNEQFF. CDR3 bases: TGTGCCAGCAGCTCACGGACAGCGGTTACCAATGAGCAGTTCTTC. The chain carries TRBV21-1 and TRBJ2-1; the DNA was not used to check the table's D call, TRBD2. TRBV21-1 is described as a pseudogene. The CDR3 has 15 residues.